The rows below give T cell receptor beta chains drawn from one sample of a study of T-cell reconstitution after alpha-beta-depleted transplantation in children. TCRdb reanalysed the PCR reads using MiXCR and keeps one entry per CDR3 protein. Of 70,000 to 95,000 distinct CDR3 sequences listed, about 12% are singletons. This sample comprised PBMCs from the stem cell graft donor, obtained from the stem cell graft. Receptors originate from a human donor who donated a stem cell graft to a child with inherited bone marrow failure. Both conserved end residues are part of each CDR3. The D gene is left open where the match is weak. Not every row has a clone size; where given, it reads once, few, many or a size class.

many	TRBV9	.	TRBJ2-7	CASSVDDSSSYEQYF	TGTGCCAGCAGCGTAGACGACAGTTCCTCCTACGAGCAGTACTTC
many	TRBV5-1	TRBD1	TRBJ2-5	CASRLGTAKETQYF	TGCGCCAGCAGATTAGGGACAGCTAAAGAGACCCAGTACTTC
many	TRBV12-5	.	TRBJ2-3	CASGLERQMGTDTQYF	TGTGCTAGTGGTTTGGAGAGACAGATGGGGACAGATACGCAGTATTTT
many	TRBV7-2	TRBD2	TRBJ2-2	CASSPTSAGELFF	TGTGCCAGCAGCCCGACTAGCGCCGGGGAGCTGTTTTTT
many	TRBV7-2	.	TRBJ1-1	CASSLFQGLNTEAFF	TGTGCCAGCAGCTTGTTCCAGGGATTGAACACTGAAGCTTTCTTT
many	TRBV7-2	.	TRBJ1-1	CASSPGVLTEAFF	TGTGCCAGCAGCCCCGGGGTTCTCACTGAAGCTTTCTTT
.	TRBV20-1	TRBD1	TRBJ1-2	CSARGSGTGAGYTF	TGCAGTGCTAGGGGATCCGGGACAGGGGCTGGCTACACCTTC
few	TRBV7-2	.	TRBJ2-3	CASSGYGSRDTQYF	TGTGCCAGCTCAGGGTACGGAAGTAGAGATACGCAGTATTTT
.	TRBV5-4	TRBD2	TRBJ2-5	CASSLGLARQETQYF	TGTGCCAGCAGCTTGGGACTAGCGAGGCAAGAGACCCAGTACTTC
many	TRBV7-2	.	TRBJ1-4	CASSLRHRVSEKLFF	TGTGCCAGCAGCTTAAGGCACAGGGTAAGCGAAAAACTGTTTTTT
many	TRBV28	TRBD1	TRBJ1-4	CASTGQGGTANEKLFF	TGTGCCAGCACTGGGCAGGGAGGGACAGCTAATGAAAAACTGTTTTTT
many	TRBV9	TRBD1	TRBJ1-2	CASSVAGQGHGYTF	TGTGCCAGCAGCGTAGCGGGACAGGGACATGGCTACACCTTC
.	TRBV4-3	.	TRBJ1-2	CASSPRVGEAYGYTF	TGCGCCAGCAGCCCCCGTGTGGGTGAGGCCTATGGCTACACCTTC
many	TRBV7-2	.	TRBJ2-3	CASSPDPLDTQYF	TGTGCCAGCAGCCCCGACCCGCTGGATACGCAGTATTTT
many	TRBV15	.	TRBJ2-2	CATSRDKYTGELFF	TGTGCCACCAGCAGAGATAAATACACCGGGGAGCTGTTTTTT
.	TRBV18	TRBD1	TRBJ2-2	CASSPSSGGNTGELFF	TGTGCCAGCTCACCGTCATCAGGGGGAAACACCGGGGAGCTGTTTTTT
many	TRBV7-2	.	TRBJ2-7	CASTPMVDHEQYF	TGTGCCAGCACCCCCATGGTGGACCACGAGCAGTACTTC
few	TRBV7-2	.	TRBJ2-7	CASSLVGRRGHEQYF	TGTGCCAGCAGCTTAGTTGGGCGAAGGGGCCACGAGCAGTACTTC
many	TRBV6-2/TRBV6-3	.	TRBJ2-2	CASSYTTGLNGELFF	TGTGCCAGCAGTTACACCACAGGGTTAAACGGGGAGCTGTTTTTT